The 29 T cell receptor beta chains listed next were all sequenced from one sample in a study of breast tumors, draining lymph nodes, adjacent tissues. TCRdb analysed the multiplex PCR reads with MiXCR anew, one entry per CDR3 protein. The sample shows more than 20,000 distinct CDR3 sequences, about 70% of them seen only once. Input material: tumor-adjacent breast tissue. These receptors were obtained from a female donor with breast cancer. Some clones in this sample may be carry-over from other donors' samples.

V and J are TRBV7-9 and TRBJ1-6, with D maybe TRBD1 (6 bases). This CDR3 has 17 residues. Germline values: CDR1 SEHNR, CDR2 FQNEAQ (reference sequence). V was cut by 3 bases and J by 0 bases, with 12 bases left in between. CDR3 region: CASSLAGDTSYNSPLHF. Written as DNA, the CDR3 is TGTGCCAGCAGCTTGGCCGGGGACACCTCCTATAATTCACCCCTCCACTTT.

The chain employs TRBV5-1 and TRBJ2-7; 13 positions agree with TRBD2. Unmatched junction bases numbered 12, after V lost 6 bases and J lost 6 bases. The CDR3 has 16 amino acids. Germline V gives CDR1 SGHRS, CDR2 YFSETQ. CDR3 protein: CASTKTSGRASGEQYF. The CDR3 bases are TGCGCCAGCACCAAAACTAGCGGGAGGGCCTCTGGCGAGCAGTACTTC.

The chain is built from TRBV7-6 and TRBJ2-7; 12 nucleotides align to TRBD2. V was pared by 5 bases and J by 6 bases, with 11 bases of the junction left unmatched. The length of the CDR3 is 16 residues. Germline lookup yields CDR1 SGHVS and CDR2 FNYEAQ. The CDR3 region is CASSQASGRAGSEQYF. The CDR3 nucleotides are TGTGCCAGCAGCCAGGCTAGCGGGAGGGCAGGGAGCGAGCAGTACTTC.

As regards this clonotype: The conserved phenylalanine or tryptophan is not found at the CDR3 terminus, so this likely reflects a read error. The J gene is TRBJ2-7, the V gene TRBV6-1; the D gene is possibly TRBD1 (5 bases). Looked up from germline, CDR1 is MNHNS and CDR2 is SASEGT. V lost 7 bases, J lost 5 bases, and 9 bases lay in between. The CDR3 length is 11 residues. CDR3 amino acids: CASTFRDEQYL. CDR3 DNA sequence: TGTGCCAGCACGTTCAGGGACGAGCAGTACCTC.

The chain carries TRBV3-1 and TRBJ2-2; D not certain. Germline CDR1 LGHDT, CDR2 YNNKEL (reference sequence). This CDR3 region has 15 residues. Between the trimmed V and J ends, which lost 4 bases and 4 bases, there was a span of 13 bases. The CDR3 spells CASSRGTPGTGELFF. The CDR3, as DNA: TGTGCCAGCAGCCGCGGCACTCCCGGCACCGGGGAGCTGTTTTTT.

V usage is TRBV7-9 and J usage is TRBJ2-3; TRBD1 is a possible D gene (6 bases). The CDR3 contains 13 residues. Between the trimmed V and J ends, which lost 3 bases and 5 bases, there was a span of 9 bases. Germline CDR1 SEHNR, CDR2 FQNEAQ (reference sequence). The chain's CDR3 is CASSLTGRDTQYF. The CDR3 DNA sequence: TGTGCCAGCAGCTTGACAGGTCGAGATACGCAGTATTTT.

In this sample, this clonotype turned up once. The chain carries TRBV20-1 and TRBJ2-1; TRBD1 matches at 8 bases. CDR1 is DFQATT and CDR2 is SNEGSKA in the germline V gene (reference sequence). The V segment lost 5 bases and the J segment 6 bases; nucleotides outside the gene matches: 9. This CDR3 spans 14 amino acids. The CDR3 bases are TGCAGTGCTCACGACAGGGGAAGGAGCAATGAGCAGTTCTTC. Its protein is CSAHDRGRSNEQFF.

The rearrangement joins TRBV5-4 to TRBJ2-7; weak D call: TRBD2 (7 bases). The CDR3 consists of 13 residues. The germline CDR1 and CDR2 sequences are SGHNT and YYREEE (reference sequence). V lost 0 bases and J 7 bases, leaving 11 bases between the germline ends. In DNA, the CDR3 is TGTGCCAGCAGCTTGGCCGGGGGGCAAGAGCAGTACTTC. This codes for CASSLAGGQEQYF.

The V call is TRBV5-1, the J call TRBJ2-7; 8 bases map to TRBD1. Trimming took 3 bases from V and 6 from J; bases not matched to a gene: 8. The CDR3 has 14 amino acids. Germline CDR1 SGHRS, CDR2 YFSETQ. In DNA form, the CDR3 reads TGCGCCAGCAGCTATGGGACAGGTAAACGCGAGCAGTACTTC. Amino acid sequence: CASSYGTGKREQYF.

The chain recombines TRBV20-1 with TRBJ2-7, with 14 bases aligning to TRBD2. The germline gives CDR1 DFQATT, CDR2 SNEGSKA (reference sequence). The CDR3 has 16 amino acids. The V gene end was trimmed by 6 bases and the J gene end by 7 bases; junction bases not matched to a gene: 14. Written as DNA, the CDR3 is TGCAGTGCCGAAGAAACGGGACTAGCGGGGGCGGGGGAGCAGTACTTC. This gives the protein CSAEETGLAGAGEQYF.

The genes are TRBV12-3 or TRBV12-4 and TRBJ2-1, with D possibly being TRBD1 (6 bases). The germline V and J ends were trimmed by 6 bases and 6 bases, with 18 bases remaining between them. This CDR3 spans 15 amino acids. CDR3 sequence: CASSSNKGQINEQFF. The CDR3 bases are TGTGCCAGCAGCTCCAATAAAGGACAGATCAATGAGCAGTTCTTC.

The V gene is TRBV6-1, the J gene TRBJ2-7; D is unresolved. The germline gives CDR1 MNHNS, CDR2 SASEGT. The CDR3 extends over 13 amino acids. Trimming cost V 7 bases and J 0 bases, with 10 bases left between them. The CDR3 coding sequence is TGTGCCAGCATCGCGGTACACTCCTACGAGCAGTACTTC. Amino acids: CASIAVHSYEQYF.

This chain joins TRBV6-1 and TRBJ2-7, with 7 bases matching TRBD2. The CDR3 loop spans 15 amino acids. With 6 bases clipped from V and 0 bases from J, the junction kept 8 bases outside the gene matches. Per germline, CDR1 MNHNS and CDR2 SASEGT. CDR3: CASSVASGLSYEQYF. The CDR3 nucleotides read TGTGCCAGCAGCGTAGCTAGCGGTCTCTCCTACGAGCAGTACTTC.

This rearrangement joins TRBV29-1 to TRBJ2-7; no definite D call. The CDR3 has 12 amino acids. V gave up 0 bases and J gave up 4 bases, with 7 bases separating them. Germline-derived CDR1 and CDR2 are SQVTM and ANQGSEA. The CDR3 loop is CSVEDLGYEQYF. The CDR3 DNA is TGCAGCGTTGAAGATCTGGGGTACGAGCAGTACTTC.

V usage is TRBV25-1 and J usage is TRBJ2-5; D unclear. The germline V and J ends were trimmed by 0 bases and 2 bases, with 16 bases remaining between them. The CDR3 extends over 17 amino acids. The germline V gene has CDR1 MGHDK and CDR2 SYGVNS. The CDR3 loop is CASSEYFPGSKQETQYF. In DNA, the CDR3 is TGTGCCAGCAGTGAATATTTTCCCGGCAGCAAACAAGAGACCCAGTACTTC.

The chain recombines TRBV12-3 or TRBV12-4 with TRBJ2-7; unclear D gene. Trimming took off 8 bases at V and 1 base at J, with 12 bases between the two ends. The CDR3 spans 13 residues. The CDR3 bases are TGTGCCAGCTCCCGCCGGGCTTCCTACGAGCAGTACTTC. Its translation: CASSRRASYEQYF.

This clonotype showed up many times. CDR3 sequence reads: CASGDSTWEKLFF. In DNA, the CDR3 is TGTGCCAGCGGGGACAGTACTTGGGAAAAACTGTTTTTT. The rearrangement links TRBV18 to TRBJ1-4; 7 bases agree with TRBD1. Germline V lookup: CDR1 KGHSH, CDR2 LQKENI. V gave up 8 bases and J gave up 8 bases; unmatched junction bases: 8. This CDR3 region has 13 residues.

In its sample, this clonotype is medium-sized. This chain uses TRBV20-1 with TRBJ1-2; possible D gene TRBD1, 5 bases. V lost 5 bases to trimming and J lost 5 bases, with 15 bases between them. Germline V gene data show CDR1 as DFQATT and CDR2 as SNEGSKA (reference sequence). There are 13 residues in the CDR3. The CDR3 here is CSAYQGTGYGYTF. DNA of the CDR3: TGCAGTGCTTACCAAGGGACCGGATATGGCTACACCTTC.

V usage is TRBV6-5 and J usage is TRBJ2-7, with D possibly matching TRBD2 (5 bases). The CDR3 has 14 residues. The germline V and J ends were trimmed by 2 bases and 7 bases, with 15 bases remaining between them. CDR1 and CDR2 from the germline V gene are MNHEY and SVGAGI. The CDR3 sequence: CASSYRPGFAEQYF. DNA for the CDR3: TGTGCCAGCAGTTACCGTCCGGGGTTTGCAGAGCAGTACTTC.

By sample fraction, this clonotype is medium-sized. V gene TRBV10-2 combines with J gene TRBJ2-2, with D possibly matching TRBD1 (5 bases). V was clipped by 6 bases and J by 5 bases, with 7 bases between them. The CDR3 is 12 residues long. Looked up from germline, CDR1 is WSHSY and CDR2 is SAAADI. The CDR3 nucleotides are TGCGCCAGCAGGGGGCAGACCGGGGAGCTGTTTTTT. It yields the protein CASRGQTGELFF.

This chain connects TRBV20-1 to TRBJ2-7; TRBD2 aligns across 13 bases. Germline V gives CDR1 DFQATT, CDR2 SNEGSKA (reference sequence). The CDR3 runs to 14 residues. V lost 3 bases, J lost 6 bases, and 5 bases stayed unmatched. Written as DNA, the CDR3 is TGCAGTGCTAGTGGACTAGCGGGAGAGACCGAGCAGTACTTC. As protein: CSASGLAGETEQYF.

This chain links TRBV24-1 with TRBJ2-1; 7 nucleotides agree with TRBD1. This CDR3 is 14 amino acids long. Germline loops: CDR1 KGHDR, CDR2 SFDVKD. Trimming removed 4 bases from V and 5 bases from J; junction bases left unmatched: 4. The CDR3 sequence is CATSETGMHNEQFF. CDR3 DNA sequence: TGTGCCACCAGTGAGACAGGGATGCACAATGAGCAGTTCTTC.

The J gene is TRBJ1-2, the V gene TRBV19; weak D call: TRBD1 (5 bases). CDR3 length: 15 amino acids. The V end was cut by 5 bases, the J end by 4 bases, with 17 bases between. Germline CDR1 LNHDA, CDR2 SQIVND (reference sequence). This CDR3 reads CASSSPSGTAYGYTF. In DNA form, the CDR3 reads TGTGCCAGTAGTTCTCCGTCAGGGACGGCCTATGGCTACACCTTC. Full variable domain (missing parts from reference TRBV19 and TRBJ1-2): DGGITQSPKYLFRKEGQNVTLSCEQNLNHDAMYWYRQDPGQGLRLIYYSQIVNDFQKGDIAEGYSVSREKKESFPLTVTSAQKNPTAFYLCASSSPSGTAYGYTFGSGTRLTVV.

In this sample, this clonotype is medium-sized. This sequence joins TRBV9 and TRBJ2-5, with 15 bases lining up with TRBD2. Germline V gene data show CDR1 as SGDLS and CDR2 as YYNGEE. The CDR3 consists of 16 residues. V gave up 2 bases and J gave up 5 bases; unmatched junction bases: 4. In DNA, the CDR3 is TGTGCCAGCAGCGTCCGGACTAGCGGGGGGGCGGAGACCCAGTACTTC. This encodes CASSVRTSGGAETQYF.

The gene calls are TRBV30 and TRBJ2-7; D gene uncertain. CDR1 is GTSNPN, CDR2 SVGIG, per germline (reference sequence). The CDR3 length is 11 residues. V was clipped by 0 bases and J by 7 bases, with 7 bases between them. CDR3 amino acids: CAWSVGSEQYF. The CDR3 nucleotides are TGTGCCTGGAGTGTCGGGTCGGAGCAGTACTTC.

The V and J genes are TRBV7-2 and TRBJ2-3; D is undetermined. This CDR3 has 11 residues. V lost 1 base and J lost 7, with 3 bases in between. The germline V gene encodes CDR1 SGHTA and CDR2 FQGNSA. This CDR3 reads CASSLGHTQYF. The CDR3 DNA follows: TGTGCCAGCAGCTTAGGTCATACGCAGTATTTT.

Sample share makes this clonotype medium-sized. The chain recombines TRBV5-1 with TRBJ2-3, with 9 bases identical to TRBD2. The CDR3 runs to 16 residues. The germline V gene encodes CDR1 SGHRS and CDR2 YFSETQ. V dropped 0 bases and J dropped 3; count of bases not matched to a gene: 5. CDR3 residues: CASSLGRGGRTDTQYF. CDR3 sequence (DNA): TGCGCCAGCAGCTTGGGGCGGGGGGGCCGTACAGATACGCAGTATTTT.

V gene TRBV15 combines with J gene TRBJ1-4; D is uncertain. CDR3 size: 13 residues. Trimming took off 1 base at V and 8 bases at J, with 8 bases between the two ends. Germline V gene data show CDR1 as LNHNV and CDR2 as YYDKDF (reference sequence). The CDR3 sequence is CATSRGRSEKLFF. CDR3 sequence (DNA): TGTGCCACCAGCAGAGGCAGGTCCGAAAAACTGTTTTTT.

This clonotype was counted a single time. The rearrangement links TRBV6-6 to TRBJ2-3, with D uncertain. From germline, CDR1 is MNHNY and CDR2 SVGAGI (reference sequence). V lost 2 bases, J lost 2 bases, and 14 bases lay in between. There are 16 residues in the CDR3. The CDR3 loop is CASSYDSSSATDTQYF. CDR3 bases: TGTGCCAGCAGTTACGATAGTTCTTCGGCCACAGATACGCAGTATTTT.